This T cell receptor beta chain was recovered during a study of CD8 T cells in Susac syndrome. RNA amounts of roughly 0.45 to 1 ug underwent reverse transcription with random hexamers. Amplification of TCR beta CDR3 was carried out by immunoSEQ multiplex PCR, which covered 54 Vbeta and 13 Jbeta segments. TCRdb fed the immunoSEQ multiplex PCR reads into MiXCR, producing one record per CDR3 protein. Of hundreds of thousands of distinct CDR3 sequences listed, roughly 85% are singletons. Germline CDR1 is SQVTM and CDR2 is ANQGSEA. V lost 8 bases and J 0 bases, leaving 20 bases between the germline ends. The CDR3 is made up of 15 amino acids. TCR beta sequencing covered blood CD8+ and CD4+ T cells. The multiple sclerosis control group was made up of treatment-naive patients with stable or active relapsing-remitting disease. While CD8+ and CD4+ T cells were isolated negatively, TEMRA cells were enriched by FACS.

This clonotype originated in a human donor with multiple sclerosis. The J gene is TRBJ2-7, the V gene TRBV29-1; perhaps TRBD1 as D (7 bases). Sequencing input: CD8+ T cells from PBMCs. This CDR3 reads CSTVEGAGYSYEQYF. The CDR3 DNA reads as TGCAGCACCGTGGAGGGGGCGGGATACTCCTACGAGCAGTACTTC.